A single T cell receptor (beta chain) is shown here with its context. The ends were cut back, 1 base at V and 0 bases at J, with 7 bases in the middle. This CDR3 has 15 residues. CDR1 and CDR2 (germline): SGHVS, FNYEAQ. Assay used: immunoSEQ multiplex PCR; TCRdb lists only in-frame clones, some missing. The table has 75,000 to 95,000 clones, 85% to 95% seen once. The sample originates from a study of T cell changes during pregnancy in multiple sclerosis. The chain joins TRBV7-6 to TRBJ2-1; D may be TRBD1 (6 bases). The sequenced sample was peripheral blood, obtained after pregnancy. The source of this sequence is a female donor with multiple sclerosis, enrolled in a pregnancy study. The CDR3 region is CASSLEDSSYNEQFF. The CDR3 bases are TGTGCCAGCAGCTTAGAGGACAGCTCCTACAATGAGCAGTTCTTC.